Shown below are 21 T cell receptor beta chains from a single sample sequenced in a study of blood T cells in healthy people across ages. Primers used in a second PCR of roughly 7 to 12 cycles were a sample-barcoded 5' primer and a J-beta primer mix. One entry per CDR3 protein results from TCRdb running MiXCR on the 5' RACE reads. The sample has approximately 1.5 million distinct CDR3 sequences; about 35% are singletons. Sequencing input: blood. Source of these receptors: a woman aged 30 to 39 in good health.

The CDR3 DNA reads TGTGCCAGCAGCGACCCCGGGGGTCTGGGGAATGAGCAGTTCTTC. This encodes CASSDPGGLGNEQFF. The chain combines TRBV4-2 with TRBJ2-1; tentatively, D is TRBD2 (6 bases). CDR1 and CDR2 from the germline V gene are LGHNA and YNFKEQ. The CDR3 extends over 15 amino acids. V was cut by 5 bases and J by 7 bases, with 18 bases left in between.

This clonotype was counted only a few times. The rearrangement joins TRBV27 to TRBJ2-1; D is perhaps TRBD1 (5 bases). CDR1 MNHEY and CDR2 SMNVEV come from the germline V gene (reference sequence). This CDR3 region has 16 residues. V shed 1 base and J shed 4 bases, with 14 bases lying between them. CDR3 in amino acids: CASSLLGREGYNEQFF. CDR3 nucleotide sequence: TGTGCCAGCAGTTTATTAGGCAGGGAAGGATACAATGAGCAGTTCTTC.

V and J are TRBV4-1 and TRBJ2-7; tentative D call: TRBD1 (6 bases). V dropped 1 base and J dropped 4 bases, with 17 bases sitting between them. CDR3 length: 16 residues. From germline, CDR1 is MGHRA and CDR2 YSYEKL. CDR3 DNA: TGCGCCAGCAGCCAAGTGGCGGCGGCAGGGGCGTACGAGCAGTACTTC. It codes for CASSQVAAAGAYEQYF.

This chain uses TRBV28 with TRBJ1-2, with D hard to call. Germline V gene sequence: CDR1 MDHEN, CDR2 SYDVKM. Trimming stripped 6 bases from V and 5 bases from J, with 13 bases between. The CDR3 sequence is 13 residues long. Written as DNA, the CDR3 is TGTGCCAGCAGCTTAAGAGGGCAATATGGCTACACCTTC. Translated, it gives CASSLRGQYGYTF.

The rearrangement uses TRBV19 and TRBJ2-7; 9 nucleotides align to TRBD2. The CDR3 runs to 15 residues. Germline CDR1 is LNHDA and CDR2 is SQIVND (reference sequence). J was trimmed by 6 bases and V by 3 bases; bases with no gene match: 9. The CDR3, as DNA: TGTGCCAGTAGTATGGGCGGGCTAGCGGGGAGCGAGCAGTACTTC. Its protein is CASSMGGLAGSEQYF.

This clonotype has more than one count but fewer than ten. The rearrangement links TRBV7-9 to TRBJ2-3, with a possible D match to TRBD1 (6 bases). Germline CDR1 reads SEHNR; CDR2 reads FQNEAQ (reference sequence). The CDR3 runs 15 residues. V was cut by 7 bases and J by 5 bases, with 19 bases left in between. The CDR3 DNA follows: TGTGCCAGCACCCAGGGGCAGGCCGACCGAGATACGCAGTATTTT. Protein sequence: CASTQGQADRDTQYF.

The genes are TRBV28 and TRBJ1-4, with a weak D call TRBD1 (5 bases). The ends were cut back, 3 bases at V and 4 bases at J, with 9 bases in the middle. In germline, CDR1 is MDHEN, CDR2 SYDVKM. There are 14 residues in the CDR3. The CDR3 sequence: CASSFDRFNEKLFF. CDR3 bases: TGTGCCAGCAGTTTTGACAGATTTAATGAAAAACTGTTTTTT.

The chain joins TRBV28 to TRBJ2-7; 11 bases agree with TRBD2. V was clipped by 6 bases and J by 4 bases; unmatched bases: 8. CDR1 MDHEN and CDR2 SYDVKM come from the germline V gene. The CDR3 extends over 15 amino acids. CDR3 sequence reads: CASRDSRTSGYEQYF. CDR3 coding DNA: TGTGCCAGCAGGGATTCTAGGACTAGCGGGTACGAGCAGTACTTC.

This clonotype was seen more than once but under ten times. The chain joins TRBV10-3 to TRBJ2-5; 8 bases fit TRBD2. Trimming at V came to 6 bases and at J to 5 bases, leaving 11 bases not matched to a gene. The CDR3 has 15 amino acids. Looked up from germline, CDR1 is ENHRY and CDR2 is SYGVKD. The CDR3 loop is CAISVGGAESETQYF. CDR3 nucleotide sequence: TGTGCCATCAGCGTCGGGGGGGCCGAATCGGAGACCCAGTACTTC.

The chain recombines TRBV20-1 with TRBJ2-7; 7 nucleotides agree with TRBD2. The end of the DNA is better explained by TRBJ2-5, so the J call may be wrong. Germline-derived CDR1 and CDR2 are DFQATT and SNEGSKA (reference sequence). The CDR3 is 13 residues long. The CDR3 sequence: CSARVQSGGTQYF. CDR3 sequence (DNA): TGCAGTGCTAGAGTTCAATCGGGAGGGACCCAGTACTTC.

The sample holds a few counts of this clonotype. A read error may produce the germline difference seen at one junction end. The rearrangement links TRBV7-9 to TRBJ1-1; 7 bases map to TRBD1. The CDR3 has 14 residues. Looked up from germline, CDR1 is SEHNR and CDR2 is FQNEAQ (reference sequence). CDR3 in DNA: TGTGCCAGCAGCTCGGGACAGATGAACACTGAAGTTTTCTTT. This gives the protein CASSSGQMNTEVFF.

CDR3 in DNA: TGTGCCAGCAGCGTCCGGGACAGCGCCCACGAGCAGTACTTC. Protein product: CASSVRDSAHEQYF. The chain links TRBV7-7 to TRBJ2-7, with 7 bases identical to TRBD1. The CDR3 loop spans 14 amino acids. Germline V gives CDR1 SSHAT, CDR2 FNYEAQ (reference sequence). V lost 5 bases, J lost 5 bases, and 9 bases stayed unmatched.

The chain carries TRBV11-1 and TRBJ2-7, with a tentative D call TRBD2 (5 bases). The germline V gene has CDR1 SGHAT and CDR2 FQDESV (reference sequence). This CDR3 spans 15 amino acids. V was shortened by 5 bases and J by 5 bases, with 19 bases between the two germline ends. The CDR3 nucleotides are TGTGCCAGCAGCCCCGCGGAGGATCCTGTAAACGAGCAGTACTTC. Translating it yields CASSPAEDPVNEQYF.

This clonotype showed up many times. This sequence joins TRBV5-1 and TRBJ2-3; 15 bases align to TRBD2. The ends lost 7 bases at V and 6 bases at J; junction bases unmatched: 3. Per germline, CDR1 SGHRS and CDR2 YFSETQ. This CDR3 contains 14 residues. The CDR3 DNA sequence: TGCGCCAGCGGACTAGCGGGGGGGCAGGATACGCAGTATTTT. Amino acids: CASGLAGGQDTQYF.

This clonotype came up a few times. V and J are TRBV27 and TRBJ1-1; the D is unclear. V lost 6 bases and J lost 5, with 13 bases in between. The CDR3 totals 13 residues. CDR1 and CDR2 (germline): MNHEY, SMNVEV (reference sequence). The CDR3 protein is CASSLTARTEAFF. For the CDR3, the DNA is TGTGCCAGCAGCTTAACCGCGAGGACTGAAGCTTTCTTT.

This clonotype appeared many times. The rearrangement joins TRBV29-1 to TRBJ2-6, with D unresolved. The CDR3 spans 12 residues. Germline V gives CDR1 SQVTM, CDR2 ANQGSEA. V was cut by 3 bases and J by 1 base, with 1 base left in between. CDR3 nucleotide sequence: TGCAGCGTTGAGTCTGGGGCCAACGTCCTGACTTTC. It translates to CSVESGANVLTF.

A few counts support this clonotype. This may be a read error, as it is one base from a much larger clone. CDR3 region: CASSLVTSGRNEQFF. The CDR3 region has the DNA TGCGCCAGCAGCTTGGTCACTAGCGGGAGAAATGAGCAGTTCTTC. V gene TRBV5-1 combines with J gene TRBJ2-1; 11 nucleotides align to TRBD2. This CDR3 contains 15 residues. Germline CDR1 reads SGHRS; CDR2 reads YFSETQ. V was clipped by 0 bases and J by 7 bases; unmatched bases: 3.

This clonotype was seen only a few times. The chain employs TRBV6-6 and TRBJ2-3, with no clear D. Germline V gene sequence: CDR1 MNHNY, CDR2 SVGAGI (reference sequence). V lost 6 bases and J 3 bases, leaving 13 bases between the germline ends. The CDR3 has 14 amino acids. The CDR3 DNA reads as TGTGCCAGCAGCTCAGGAACCAAAACAGATACGCAGTATTTT. Residues: CASSSGTKTDTQYF.

The chain is built from TRBV20-1 and TRBJ2-3, with D perhaps matching TRBD2 (6 bases). Per the germline V gene, CDR1 is DFQATT and CDR2 is SNEGSKA (reference sequence). This CDR3 region has 13 residues. V gave up 3 bases and J gave up 3 bases, with 10 bases separating them. The CDR3 reads CSASLGGTDTQYF. Written as DNA, the CDR3 is TGCAGTGCTAGTTTGGGGGGAACAGATACGCAGTATTTT.

The chain employs TRBV5-1 and TRBJ2-1; 11 positions match TRBD1. The CDR3 extends over 16 amino acids. Trimming at V came to 4 bases and at J to 6 bases, leaving 9 bases not matched to a gene. Germline CDR1 reads SGHRS; CDR2 reads YFSETQ. CDR3 region: CASSVGGTGGFNEQFF. CDR3 bases: TGCGCCAGCAGCGTTGGAGGGACAGGGGGGTTCAATGAGCAGTTCTTC.

This clonotype occurred a few times. The chain recombines TRBV5-1 with TRBJ1-1; 8 bases map to TRBD1. This CDR3 comprises 15 residues. Per germline, CDR1 SGHRS and CDR2 YFSETQ. J lost 1 base, V lost 5 bases, and 7 bases had no gene match. The CDR3 DNA reads TGCGCCAGCAGGGGACAGGCTGTCGAGAACACTGAAGCTTTCTTT. Its translation is CASRGQAVENTEAFF.